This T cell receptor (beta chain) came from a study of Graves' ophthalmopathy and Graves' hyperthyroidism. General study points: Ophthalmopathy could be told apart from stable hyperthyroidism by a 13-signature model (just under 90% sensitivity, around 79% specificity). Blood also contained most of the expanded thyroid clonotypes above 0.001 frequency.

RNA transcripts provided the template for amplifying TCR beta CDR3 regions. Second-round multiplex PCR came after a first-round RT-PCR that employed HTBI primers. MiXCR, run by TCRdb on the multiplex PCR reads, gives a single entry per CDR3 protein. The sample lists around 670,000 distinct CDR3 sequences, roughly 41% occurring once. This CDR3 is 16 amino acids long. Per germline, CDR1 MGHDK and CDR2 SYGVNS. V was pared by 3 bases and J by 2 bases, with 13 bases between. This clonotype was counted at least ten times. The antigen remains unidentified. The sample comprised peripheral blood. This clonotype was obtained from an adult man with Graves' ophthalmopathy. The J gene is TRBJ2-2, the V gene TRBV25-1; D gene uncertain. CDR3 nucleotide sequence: TGTGCCAGCAGTGATCGGATGTGGGCAAACACCGGGGAGCTGTTTTTT. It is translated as CASSDRMWANTGELFF.